This record concerns one TCR beta chain sequence. Generated by immunoSEQ multiplex PCR, the TCRdb table keeps only in-frame clones and is missing some. This sample has 95,000 to 100,000 clones, with around 88% found just once. The sample comes from a study of blood T cell repertoires in COVID-19. Study-wide context: From T cells, B-cell-depleted T cells, or PBMCs came the material, which was cDNA or gDNA.

The CDR3 totals 14 residues. J was trimmed by 7 bases and V by 7 bases; bases with no gene match: 12. Germline lookup yields CDR1 MNHEY and CDR2 SVGAGI. Sequenced sample: peripheral blood. The origin of this receptor is an elderly man with acute or convalescent COVID-19. J is TRBJ2-7 and V is TRBV6-5; 8 bases are a match to TRBD1. CDR3 sequence (DNA): TGTGCCAGCAATAACCAGGGGGCAGTCGGTGAGCAGTACTTC. Translating it yields CASNNQGAVGEQYF.